A single count supports the clone carrying this TCR beta chain. Its cognate antigen is unknown. This entry is derived from a study of cytomegalovirus exposure and HLA in healthy donors. Study results and caveats: The study flagged some 170 TCR beta chains as cytomegalovirus-associated. A few CMV-associated chains were confirmed in vitro to be specific for CMV antigens.

The germline V and J ends were trimmed by 0 bases and 7 bases, with 13 bases remaining between them. CDR1 SGHDT and CDR2 YYEEEE come from the germline V gene. This CDR3 is built from 14 residues. The protocol was immunoSEQ multiplex PCR, while the TCRdb copy is restricted to in-frame clones and leaves out a portion. The repertoire has 150,000 to 200,000 clones, 84% of them found once; the top ten carry roughly 10%. The chain has TRBV5-6 and TRBJ1-1; D gene unclear. What was sequenced was PBMCs. The TCR sequence derives from a man aged 25 to 45 in good health and CMV-seropositive. CDR3 DNA sequence: TGTGCCAGCAGCTTGGGCACAAGGAGCCTTGAAGCTTTCTTT. This sequence encodes CASSLGTRSLEAFF.